This entry lists 25 T cell receptor beta chains sequenced from one sample in a study of blood T cell repertoires in COVID-19. Assay used: immunoSEQ multiplex PCR; TCRdb lists only in-frame clones, some missing. The sample lists about 110,000 clones, 75% to 85% seen once, with roughly 7.9% in the top ten. Sequenced input: peripheral blood. The source of these receptors is a man in his 70s with acute or convalescent COVID-19.

The V gene is TRBV6-6, the J gene TRBJ2-7; 10 bases line up with TRBD1. Trimming removed 7 bases from V and 5 bases from J; junction bases left unmatched: 11. The CDR3 extends over 15 amino acids. Germline V gene data show CDR1 as MNHNY and CDR2 as SVGAGI (reference sequence). CDR3 in amino acids: CASKDPGQGYHEQYF. Written as DNA, the CDR3 is TGTGCCAGCAAGGATCCGGGACAGGGGTATCACGAGCAGTACTTC.

This sequence joins TRBV10-3 and TRBJ1-3; D remains unclear. The germline gives CDR1 ENHRY, CDR2 SYGVKD. The CDR3 contains 14 residues. Trimming removed 4 bases at V and 2 bases at J, with 9 bases between. The CDR3 region has the DNA TGTGCCATCAGTGGAGCGAATGCTGGAAACACCATATATTTT. Protein sequence: CAISGANAGNTIYF.

This clone was observed once. A read error may account for a junction end that differs from germline. The genes are TRBV9 and TRBJ2-4, with TRBD2 matching 9 bases. The germline V gene encodes CDR1 SGDLS and CDR2 YYNGEE. The CDR3 is 14 amino acids. The DNA of the CDR3 is TGCGTTATAGCGGGAGCTTTCGCCAAAAACATTCAGTACTTC. It specifies CVIAGAFAKNIQYF.

The J gene is TRBJ2-7, the V gene TRBV9; 14 nucleotides agree with TRBD2. Per the germline V gene, CDR1 is SGDLS and CDR2 is YYNGEE. With V trimmed by 3 bases and J by 7 bases, 3 bases remained unmatched. The CDR3 totals 14 residues. The CDR3 reads CASSGGLAGGEQYF. For the CDR3, the DNA is TGTGCCAGCAGCGGAGGACTAGCGGGAGGTGAGCAGTACTTC.

The V gene is TRBV21-1, the J gene TRBJ2-7; the table's TRBD2 call for D was not verified on the DNA. TRBV21-1 is marked as a pseudogene. The CDR3 consists of 15 residues. The chain's CDR3 is CASSKVIPGIHEQYF. As DNA, the CDR3 is TGTGCCAGCAGCAAAGTAATACCCGGGATCCACGAGCAGTACTTC.

The CDR3 region is CASSELGGGHLEGNEQFF. As DNA, the CDR3 is TGTGCCAGCAGTGAATTGGGGGGAGGGCACCTGGAGGGTAATGAGCAGTTCTTC. The gene calls are TRBV25-1 and TRBJ2-1; 7 nucleotides agree with TRBD2. J lost 7 bases, V lost 1 base, and 16 bases had no gene match. The CDR3 totals 18 residues. Germline V gene sequence: CDR1 MGHDK, CDR2 SYGVNS.

This chain connects TRBV7-2 to TRBJ2-1; TRBD1 aligns across 7 bases. CDR1 is SGHTA, CDR2 FQGNSA, per germline. The CDR3 loop spans 13 amino acids. The junction had 4 bases not matched to a gene; V was cut back by 4 bases and J by 7 bases. CDR3 loop: CASSSGQKNEQFF. The CDR3 DNA is TGTGCCAGCAGCTCGGGACAGAAGAATGAGCAGTTCTTC.

The rearrangement links TRBV7-2 to TRBJ1-1; unclear D gene. CDR1 and CDR2 (germline): SGHTA, FQGNSA. V was shortened by 1 base and J by 11 bases, with 14 bases between the two germline ends. The CDR3 is 13 residues long. CDR3 DNA: TGTGCCAGCAGCTTAGGAATTGAGAGGTCGGCTTTCTTT. This codes for CASSLGIERSAFF.

This clone turned up a few times. This sequence joins TRBV28 and TRBJ2-7; 10 nucleotides match TRBD1. The trim removed 6 bases at V and 4 bases at J, leaving 9 bases unmatched. The length of the CDR3 is 15 residues. Germline CDR1 and CDR2: MDHEN and SYDVKM. The CDR3 here is CASRFPGTGVYEQYF. CDR3 in DNA: TGTGCCAGCAGATTCCCCGGGACAGGGGTATACGAGCAGTACTTC.

DNA for the CDR3: TGTGCCAGTATTCGAGGGGGCGACCTCTCCGGAAACACCATATATTTT. Residues: CASIRGGDLSGNTIYF. The chain uses TRBV19 and TRBJ1-3; 7 nucleotides line up with TRBD1. This CDR3 has 16 amino acids. V lost 7 bases to trimming and J lost 4 bases; unmatched junction nucleotides: 13. Germline CDR1 is LNHDA and CDR2 is SQIVND (reference sequence).

This chain joins TRBV6-6 and TRBJ2-1; maybe TRBD2 (5 bases). Per the germline V gene, CDR1 is MNHNY and CDR2 is SVGAGI (reference sequence). V dropped 4 bases and J dropped 8 bases, with 18 bases sitting between them. This CDR3 contains 15 residues. The CDR3 DNA reads as TGTGCCAGCAGTTCCCTTCGGGGAGCCCGGGATGAGCAGTTCTTC. This codes for CASSSLRGARDEQFF.

The rearrangement uses TRBV28 and TRBJ1-5, with unresolved D. This CDR3 is built from 14 residues. Germline V gene data show CDR1 as MDHEN and CDR2 as SYDVKM. Trimming stripped 3 bases from V and 6 bases from J, with 12 bases between. The CDR3 DNA reads as TGTGCCAGCAGTTTTCTTCGGTTCGGTCAGCCCCAGCATTTT. Encoded protein: CASSFLRFGQPQHF.

The chain links TRBV6-5 to TRBJ2-1; TRBD2 agrees at 7 bases. V shed 1 base and J 8 bases; nucleotides not matched to a gene: 2. The germline V gene has CDR1 MNHEY and CDR2 SVGAGI. The CDR3 runs 13 residues. In DNA, the CDR3 is TGTGCCAGCAGTTACTTTGCGGGAGATGAGCAGTTCTTC. It is translated as CASSYFAGDEQFF.

The chain joins TRBV24-1 to TRBJ2-2; 7 bases fit TRBD2. From germline, CDR1 is KGHDR and CDR2 SFDVKD. The CDR3 spans 16 residues. V lost 3 bases and J lost 4; bases outside the gene matches: 7. The DNA for the CDR3 is TGTGCCACCAGTGATCAGGGACTACCAGCCACCGGGGAGCTGTTTTTT. Translated, it gives CATSDQGLPATGELFF.

The CDR3 region has the DNA TGTGCCTCCTCTCGGGTCCCCTACGAGCAGTACTTC. It is translated as CASSRVPYEQYF. The V gene is TRBV30, the J gene TRBJ2-7; D call uncertain. V lost 7 bases, J lost 2 bases, and 12 bases lay in between. Germline V lookup: CDR1 GTSNPN, CDR2 SVGIG (reference sequence). This CDR3 spans 12 amino acids.

The V call is TRBV27, the J call TRBJ1-1, with 9 bases lining up with TRBD1. V lost 5 bases to trimming and J lost 3 bases; unmatched junction nucleotides: 7. This CDR3 spans 15 amino acids. Germline V gene data show CDR1 as MNHEY and CDR2 as SMNVEV (reference sequence). CDR3 bases: TGTGCCAGCAGTCTACACAGGGGGCGAGACACTGAAGCTTTCTTT. Protein product: CASSLHRGRDTEAFF.

This clone was seen a few times. Here the CDR3 reads CASSFGTTPNTGELFF. CDR3 bases: TGCGCCAGCAGCTTTGGGACAACTCCGAACACCGGGGAGCTGTTTTTT. The chain carries TRBV5-1 and TRBJ2-2, with D perhaps TRBD1 (6 bases). The germline V and J ends were trimmed by 2 bases and 0 bases, with 11 bases remaining between them. The CDR3 is made up of 16 amino acids. CDR1 and CDR2 (germline): SGHRS, YFSETQ.

The V call is TRBV24-1, the J call TRBJ2-2; no clear D. In germline, CDR1 is KGHDR, CDR2 SFDVKD. The length of the CDR3 is 12 residues. V was clipped by 8 bases and J by 4 bases, with 7 bases between them. CDR3 coding DNA: TGTGCCACCACGGGTAGCACCGGGGAGCTGTTTTTT. Its translation is CATTGSTGELFF.

The V gene is TRBV12-3 or TRBV12-4, the J gene TRBJ2-1; D perhaps matches TRBD1 (6 bases). The V end was cut by 3 bases, the J end by 7 bases, with 10 bases between. CDR3 length equals 13 residues. This chain's CDR3 is CASSFGDINEQFF. CDR3 nucleotide sequence: TGTGCCAGCAGTTTCGGGGACATAAATGAGCAGTTCTTC.

The rearrangement uses TRBV5-1 and TRBJ2-5, with TRBD1 identical over 7 bases. CDR3 length: 14 amino acids. CDR1 is SGHRS, CDR2 YFSETQ, per germline. V shed 4 bases and J 2 bases; nucleotides not matched to a gene: 5. The CDR3 region has the DNA TGCGCCAGCAGCGCAGGGACAGCTCAAGAGACCCAGTACTTC. Translated, it gives CASSAGTAQETQYF.

The CDR3: CASSFWTGNIEKLFF. Here the CDR3 DNA reads TGTGCCAGCAGTTTCTGGACAGGGAATATTGAAAAACTGTTTTTT. J is TRBJ1-4 and V is TRBV28; 8 bases agree with TRBD1. After removal of 3 bases from V and 7 bases from J, the junction contained 7 bases not matched to a gene. The germline V gene encodes CDR1 MDHEN and CDR2 SYDVKM. The CDR3 is 15 amino acids. The variable domain in full, completed from reference TRBV28 and TRBJ1-4, reads DVKVTQSSRYLVKRTGEKVFLECVQDMDHENMFWYRQDPGLGLRLIYFSYDVKMKEKGDIPEGYSVSREKKERFSLILESASTNQTSMYLCASSFWTGNIEKLFFGSGTQLSVL.

This clone was seen a handful of times. The J gene is TRBJ1-2, the V gene TRBV5-6; a possible D gene is TRBD1 (5 bases). Germline CDR1 is SGHDT and CDR2 is YYEEEE. The CDR3 contains 14 residues. Between the trimmed V and J ends, which lost 3 bases and 4 bases, there was a span of 13 bases. CDR3 in amino acids: CASSSLRQIYGYTF. CDR3 nucleotides: TGTGCCAGCAGCTCACTCCGACAGATCTATGGCTACACCTTC.

The rearrangement uses TRBV6-5 and TRBJ2-7, with 7 positions matching TRBD1. V was clipped by 2 bases and J by 2 bases; unmatched bases: 3. Per germline, CDR1 MNHEY and CDR2 SVGAGI. The CDR3 totals 14 residues. CDR3 loop: CASSYGTGAYEQYF. In DNA form, the CDR3 reads TGTGCCAGCAGTTACGGTACAGGGGCCTACGAGCAGTACTTC.

In DNA form, the CDR3 reads TGTGCCAGTAAGCCAACAGGGGTCGGGGACCAGCCCCAGCATTTT. Residues: CASKPTGVGDQPQHF. V is TRBV19 and J is TRBJ1-5, with TRBD1 matching over 7 bases. Germline trimming cut 7 bases from V and 7 bases from J; bases unmatched to any gene: 13. The CDR3 is 15 residues long. Germline V lookup: CDR1 LNHDA, CDR2 SQIVND (reference sequence).

The chain joins TRBV12-5 to TRBJ2-3; 8 bases fit TRBD2. From germline, CDR1 is LGHNT and CDR2 FRNRAP. J gave up 9 bases and V 1 base, and 9 bases lay outside the gene matches. The CDR3 spans 15 residues. The CDR3 is CASGLGHGGARTQYF. CDR3 in DNA: TGTGCTAGTGGTTTGGGGCACGGGGGGGCCCGAACGCAGTATTTT. Variable domain in full (rest from reference TRBV12-5 and TRBJ2-3): DARVTQTPRHKVTEMGQEVTMRCQPILGHNTVFWYRQTMMQGLELLAYFRNRAPLDDSGMPKDRFSAEMPDATLATLKIQPSEPRDSAVYFCASGLGHGGARTQYFGPGTRLTVL.